This entry lists 32 T cell receptor beta chains sequenced from one sample in a study of T cell repertoires in cytomegalovirus infection. TCRdb independently ran MiXCR on the reads; one entry per CDR3 protein. In the table there are roughly 730,000 distinct CDR3 sequences, around 31% of which are singletons. These TCRs are of unknown antigen specificity. The specimen comprised cultured PBMCs, sampled from culture after CMV antigen stimulation. The source is a human donor in good health (CMV status not recorded). Some clones in this sample may be carry-over from other donors' samples.

The rearrangement joins TRBV9 to TRBJ2-4; no clear D. This CDR3 contains 16 residues. Trimming took 1 base from V and 0 from J, leaving 11 bases between them. Germline CDR1 is SGDLS and CDR2 is YYNGEE. Here the CDR3 DNA reads TGTGCCAGCAGCGTACAGAACCGCCGAGCCAAAAACATTCAGTACTTC. It yields the protein CASSVQNRRAKNIQYF.

This clonotype was observed a handful of times. The rearrangement joins TRBV6-6 to TRBJ2-1; D may be TRBD1 or TRBD2 (5 bases each). CDR1 is MNHNY and CDR2 is SVGAGI in the germline V gene (reference sequence). This CDR3 is 16 amino acids long. The V and J ends lost 2 bases and 8 bases respectively, with 19 bases between them. CDR3 DNA: TGTGCCAGCAGTTACACCCTCCCAGCCGGGGCGGATGAGCAGTTCTTC. It codes for CASSYTLPAGADEQFF.

The sample holds a few counts of this clonotype. The chain recombines TRBV6-5 with TRBJ1-1; TRBD1 might be the D (6 bases). The CDR3 is made up of 13 amino acids. Trimming left V 0 bases short and J 11 bases short, with 13 bases between. Germline V gene lookup returns CDR1 MNHEY and CDR2 SVGAGI. In DNA form, the CDR3 reads TGTGCCAGCAGTTACTCCCCAGGGGTGAAGGCTTTCTTT. Protein sequence: CASSYSPGVKAFF.

The V and J genes are TRBV11-2 and TRBJ2-3; 13 bases line up with TRBD2. This CDR3 comprises 16 residues. The ends lost 7 bases at V and 4 bases at J; junction bases unmatched: 8. Per the germline V gene, CDR1 is SGHAT and CDR2 is FQNNGV. Here the CDR3 DNA reads TGTGCCAGCACGGGACTAGCGGGACGAGGCCCAGATACGCAGTATTTT. Amino acid sequence: CASTGLAGRGPDTQYF.

The chain couples TRBV6-2 or TRBV6-3 to TRBJ2-3; no definite D call. This CDR3 region has 14 residues. With 5 bases removed from V and 6 bases from J, the gap between germline ends came to 15 bases. From germline, CDR1 is MNHEY and CDR2 SVGEGT. The CDR3 protein is CASSLRSPPDTQYF. Written as DNA, the CDR3 is TGTGCCAGCAGTCTACGAAGTCCCCCGGATACGCAGTATTTT.

The genes are TRBV19 and TRBJ2-2, with D tentatively TRBD2 (7 bases). The CDR3 has 15 amino acids. V was cut by 1 base and J by 6 bases, with 12 bases left in between. Per the germline V gene, CDR1 is LNHDA and CDR2 is SQIVND (reference sequence). This CDR3 reads CASSIVGGGAGELFF. Here the CDR3 DNA reads TGTGCCAGTAGTATAGTAGGGGGGGGTGCCGGGGAGCTGTTTTTT.

The chain links TRBV5-6 to TRBJ2-5, with D uncertain. The germline CDR1 and CDR2 sequences are SGHDT and YYEEEE. Trimming left V 0 bases short and J 4 bases short, with 10 bases between. This CDR3 contains 14 residues. As DNA, the CDR3 is TGTGCCAGCAGCTTGGGGCTAGGTGGAGAGACCCAGTACTTC. Protein sequence: CASSLGLGGETQYF.

This clonotype has more than one count but fewer than ten. The chain carries TRBV4-3 and TRBJ1-6; 7 nucleotides agree with TRBD1. The CDR3 spans 17 residues. Trimming removed 0 bases from V and 7 bases from J; junction bases left unmatched: 9. Germline CDR1 is LGHNA and CDR2 is YSLEER. CDR3 residues: CASSQDVAGGRNSPLHF. Here the CDR3 DNA reads TGCGCCAGCAGCCAAGATGTCGCAGGGGGGCGGAATTCACCCCTCCACTTT.

This clonotype was recorded a few times. The rearrangement links TRBV5-4 to TRBJ2-1; TRBD2 agrees at 7 bases. Germline V gene data show CDR1 as SGHNT and CDR2 as YYREEE (reference sequence). The CDR3 runs to 14 residues. Trimming cost V 4 bases and J 12 bases; bases outside gene matches: 13. The CDR3, as DNA: TGTGCCAGCAGCACTAATTCCCAACCGGGGGGGCAGTTCTTC. It yields the protein CASSTNSQPGGQFF.

This clonotype was seen only a few times. The V and J genes are TRBV4-1 and TRBJ2-1; 10 bases match TRBD2. V shed 0 bases, J shed 9 bases, and the junction held 14 bases outside the gene matches. The CDR3 runs 18 residues. From germline, CDR1 is MGHRA and CDR2 YSYEKL. CDR3 amino acids: CASSQDQRAASGGIEQFF. The CDR3 nucleotides read TGCGCCAGCAGCCAAGATCAACGGGCGGCTAGCGGGGGTATTGAGCAGTTCTTC.

This clonotype was counted only a few times. This chain connects TRBV7-2 to TRBJ1-4, with D hard to call. V gave up 4 bases and J gave up 8 bases, with 11 bases separating them. Germline V gene lookup returns CDR1 SGHTA and CDR2 FQGNSA. This CDR3 is 13 amino acids long. CDR3 nucleotides: TGTGCCAGCAGCTCAACCGCGACCGAAAAACTGTTTTTT. Protein: CASSSTATEKLFF.

The chain combines TRBV5-1 with TRBJ2-7, with D possibly matching TRBD1 (6 bases). V was clipped by 0 bases and J by 6 bases, with 16 bases between them. CDR1 is SGHRS and CDR2 is YFSETQ in the germline V gene. This CDR3 is built from 15 residues. The CDR3 sequence: CASSLVDSGVGEQYF. The CDR3 DNA follows: TGCGCCAGCAGCTTGGTCGATTCAGGGGTCGGCGAGCAGTACTTC.

This clonotype was recorded many times. In nucleotides, the CDR3 is TGTGCCAGCAGCTTAGCGAGGATAGCGGCTAGCACAGATACGCAGTATTTT. It translates to CASSLARIAASTDTQYF. J is TRBJ2-3 and V is TRBV7-2, with a weak D call TRBD2 (6 bases). The germline CDR1 and CDR2 sequences are SGHTA and FQGNSA. V shed 0 bases and J shed 0 bases, with 13 bases lying between them. The CDR3 loop spans 17 amino acids. The full variable domain, with the rest looked up from reference TRBV7-2 and TRBJ2-3, is GAGVSQSPSNKVTEKGKDVELRCDPISGHTALYWYRQSLGQGLEFLIYFQGNSAPDKSGLPSDRFSAERTGGSVSTLTIQRTQQEDSAVYLCASSLARIAASTDTQYFGPGTRLTVL.

The chain has TRBV4-1 and TRBJ1-4; maybe TRBD1 (6 bases). The CDR3 runs to 13 residues. The germline V and J ends were trimmed by 5 bases and 7 bases, with 11 bases remaining between them. The germline V gene encodes CDR1 MGHRA and CDR2 YSYEKL. The CDR3 DNA reads TGCGCCAGCAGCACAGGGATAGGTGAAAAACTGTTTTTT. It yields the protein CASSTGIGEKLFF.

J is TRBJ2-3 and V is TRBV4-1; 8 bases agree with TRBD1. The ends lost 4 bases at V and 6 bases at J; junction bases unmatched: 15. Germline CDR1 and CDR2: MGHRA and YSYEKL. The CDR3 length is 17 residues. In DNA form, the CDR3 reads TGCGCCAGCAGCCTCATAGGGGGGCAGGGGGCATTGGATACGCAGTATTTT. Amino acid sequence: CASSLIGGQGALDTQYF.

Only a few counts were recorded for this clonotype. This chain links TRBV7-9 with TRBJ1-5, with D maybe TRBD1 (5 bases). Germline V gene sequence: CDR1 SEHNR, CDR2 FQNEAQ (reference sequence). The V end was cut by 5 bases, the J end by 0 bases, with 11 bases between. The CDR3 is 15 amino acids. CDR3: CASSQDSYSNQPQHF. The CDR3 region has the DNA TGTGCCAGCAGCCAAGACAGCTATAGCAATCAGCCCCAGCATTTT.

The chain recombines TRBV7-2 with TRBJ2-5; 7 bases line up with TRBD1. The CDR3 has 15 amino acids. The J segment lost 5 bases and the V segment lost 6 bases, leaving 12 bases of the junction unmatched. CDR1 and CDR2 (germline): SGHTA, FQGNSA. The CDR3 reads CASRIGTVSSETQYF. DNA of the CDR3: TGTGCCAGCAGAATCGGGACAGTGTCGTCGGAGACCCAGTACTTC.

The chain carries TRBV28 and TRBJ1-3; no clear D gene. V gave up 5 bases and J gave up 2 bases, with 13 bases separating them. This CDR3 region has 15 residues. In germline, CDR1 is MDHEN, CDR2 SYDVKM. The CDR3 protein is CASSTQDPTGNTIYF. CDR3 in DNA: TGTGCCAGCAGTACCCAGGACCCTACTGGAAACACCATATATTTT.

This chain uses TRBV12-3 or TRBV12-4 with TRBJ2-7, with a possible D match to TRBD2 (6 bases). V lost 4 bases to trimming and J lost 11 bases, with 18 bases between them. CDR3 length: 13 amino acids. CDR3 in DNA: TGTGCCAGCAGTTCGGGGTCTCCGGGAGTTGAGTACTTC. As protein: CASSSGSPGVEYF.

The rearrangement uses TRBV12-3 or TRBV12-4 and TRBJ1-1; D is possibly TRBD1 (5 bases). The ends were cut back, 0 bases at V and 5 bases at J, with 10 bases in the middle. The CDR3 totals 14 residues. The CDR3 reads CASSLAGTGTEAFF. CDR3 in DNA: TGTGCCAGCAGTTTAGCGGGGACCGGGACTGAAGCTTTCTTT.

This clonotype was counted between two and nine times. The V call is TRBV19, the J call TRBJ2-1; TRBD2 agrees at 13 bases. J gave up 8 bases and V 6 bases, and 10 bases lay outside the gene matches. CDR3 size: 16 residues. Germline V CDR1 and CDR2: LNHDA, SQIVND (reference sequence). CDR3: CASSGRTSGSSDEQFF. CDR3 sequence (DNA): TGTGCCAGTAGCGGACGGACTAGCGGGAGCTCAGATGAGCAGTTCTTC. The full variable domain, with the rest looked up from reference TRBV19 and TRBJ2-1, is DGGITQSPKYLFRKEGQNVTLSCEQNLNHDAMYWYRQDPGQGLRLIYYSQIVNDFQKGDIAEGYSVSREKKESFPLTVTSAQKNPTAFYLCASSGRTSGSSDEQFFGPGTRLTVL.

A few counts support this clonotype. The chain is built from TRBV7-2 and TRBJ1-5; D unclear. V was pared by 6 bases and J by 3 bases, with 12 bases between. Germline V CDR1 and CDR2: SGHTA, FQGNSA. The CDR3 consists of 14 residues. CDR3 protein: CASSITPFNQPQHF. CDR3 bases: TGTGCCAGCAGTATCACACCATTCAATCAGCCCCAGCATTTT.

This clonotype has a count of ten or more. The chain employs TRBV7-2 and TRBJ2-1; D is perhaps TRBD1 (6 bases). The CDR3 loop spans 14 amino acids. The germline V and J ends were trimmed by 3 bases and 7 bases, with 13 bases remaining between them. Germline-derived CDR1 and CDR2 are SGHTA and FQGNSA. This chain's CDR3 is CASSFTARGNEQFF. The CDR3 nucleotides read TGTGCCAGCAGCTTTACGGCCAGGGGAAATGAGCAGTTCTTC.

This chain connects TRBV5-6 to TRBJ2-3, with D perhaps matching TRBD2 (6 bases). The V gene lost 0 bases and the J gene lost 11 bases, with 10 bases spanning the gap. This CDR3 has 12 amino acids. Germline V gives CDR1 SGHDT, CDR2 YYEEEE. The CDR3 spells CASSLAREWQYF. The CDR3 DNA sequence: TGTGCCAGCAGCTTGGCACGGGAGTGGCAGTATTTT.

CDR3 nucleotide sequence: TGTGCCAGCAAGAGGGACAGGGGCGAATACTATGGCTACACCTTC. This sequence encodes CASKRDRGEYYGYTF. This sequence joins TRBV6-5 and TRBJ1-2; 10 bases match TRBD1. CDR3 length: 15 amino acids. V lost 7 bases to trimming and J lost 3 bases; unmatched junction nucleotides: 8. Germline V gives CDR1 MNHEY, CDR2 SVGAGI.

The chain uses TRBV12-3 or TRBV12-4 and TRBJ2-1; unclear D gene. Deletions cut 7 bases from V and 0 bases from J, with 10 bases between. The length of the CDR3 is 14 residues. This chain's CDR3 is CASIGQGSYNEQFF. DNA of the CDR3: TGTGCCAGCATCGGGCAAGGCTCCTACAATGAGCAGTTCTTC.

This clonotype showed up just a few times. The chain carries TRBV7-2 and TRBJ2-1; D is possibly TRBD1 (5 bases). Germline CDR1 and CDR2: SGHTA and FQGNSA. The CDR3 covers 13 residues. Trimming pared 5 bases from V and 5 bases from J, leaving 10 bases between. In DNA, the CDR3 is TGTGCCAGCAGCACCCAGGGTAACAATGAGCAGTTCTTC. It specifies CASSTQGNNEQFF.

The chain employs TRBV6-2 or TRBV6-3 and TRBJ1-2, with D maybe TRBD1 (5 bases). CDR3 length: 14 residues. Trimming left V 5 bases short and J 3 bases short, with 13 bases between. CDR1 is MNHEY, CDR2 SVGEGT, per germline. CDR3 residues: CASSLGDTHYGYTF. Written as DNA, the CDR3 is TGTGCCAGCAGTCTAGGGGATACCCACTATGGCTACACCTTC.

The chain recombines TRBV4-1 with TRBJ1-2; D is possibly TRBD1 (5 bases). The CDR3 loop spans 16 amino acids. Germline CDR1 and CDR2: MGHRA and YSYEKL. The V and J ends lost 1 base and 4 bases respectively, with 16 bases between them. The CDR3, as DNA: TGCGCCAGCAGCCAAGTCGGAGGCGGTGGGACCTATGGCTACACCTTC. This encodes CASSQVGGGGTYGYTF.

The chain employs TRBV12-3 or TRBV12-4 and TRBJ1-4; D call uncertain. The germline V and J ends were trimmed by 2 bases and 3 bases, with 7 bases remaining between them. The CDR3 spans 14 residues. The DNA of the CDR3 is TGTGCCAGCAGTTTAAGCCTGTCTAATGAAAAACTGTTTTTT. This gives the protein CASSLSLSNEKLFF.

The rearrangement uses TRBV20-1 and TRBJ2-3, with 7 bases fitting TRBD1. CDR3 size: 11 residues. Trimming took 5 bases from V and 6 from J; bases not matched to a gene: 2. Looked up from germline, CDR1 is DFQATT and CDR2 is SNEGSKA (reference sequence). The CDR3 region is CSAVDRDTQYF. The DNA for the CDR3 is TGCAGTGCTGTGGACAGGGATACGCAGTATTTT.

The chain combines TRBV7-6 with TRBJ2-5; maybe TRBD1 (6 bases). Germline V gives CDR1 SGHVS, CDR2 FNYEAQ. Trimming cost V 5 bases and J 5 bases, with 24 bases left between them. CDR3 length: 17 residues. The CDR3 spells CASSPPHGKRGWETQYF. CDR3 in DNA: TGTGCCAGCAGCCCCCCCCACGGAAAGAGGGGGTGGGAGACCCAGTACTTC.